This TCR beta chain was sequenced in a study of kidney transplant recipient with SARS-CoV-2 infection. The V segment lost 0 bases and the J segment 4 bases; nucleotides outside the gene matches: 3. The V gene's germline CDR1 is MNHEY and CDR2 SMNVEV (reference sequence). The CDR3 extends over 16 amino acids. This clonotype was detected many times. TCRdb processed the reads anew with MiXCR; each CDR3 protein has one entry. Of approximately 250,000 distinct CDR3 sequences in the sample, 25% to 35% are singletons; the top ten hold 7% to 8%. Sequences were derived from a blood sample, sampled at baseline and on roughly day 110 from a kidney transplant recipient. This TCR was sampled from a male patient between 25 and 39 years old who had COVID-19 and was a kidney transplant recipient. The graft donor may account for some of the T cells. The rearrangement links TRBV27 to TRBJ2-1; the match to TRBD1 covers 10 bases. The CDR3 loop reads CASSLSRQGAYNEQFF. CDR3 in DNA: TGTGCCAGCAGTTTATCGAGACAGGGGGCGTACAATGAGCAGTTCTTC.